This T cell receptor (beta chain) comes out of a study of PD-1 blockade in classical Hodgkin lymphoma. Whole-study findings and limits: Reported findings placed baseline TCR diversity lower in newly diagnosed patients (compared with healthy donors).

About this clone: Its cognate antigen is unknown.

Noted time point: newly diagnosed, previously untreated cHL patient sample. Thawed PBMCs yielded CD4+ T cells through magnetic negative selection. Measured with immunoSEQ multiplex PCR; TCRdb has only the in-frame clones, and not every one. The table includes 24,000 or so clones, under 95% detected once. CDR1 is MGHRA, CDR2 YSYEKL, per germline. This CDR3 is 19 amino acids long. The V and J ends lost 1 base and 2 bases respectively, with 21 bases between them. The gene calls are TRBV4-1 and TRBJ1-5, with D perhaps matching TRBD1 (5 bases). The sequenced sample consisted of CD4+ T cells from blood. This receptor was taken from a human donor with classical Hodgkin lymphoma. This chain's CDR3 is CASSQVDFHGGSGNQPQHF. Here the CDR3 DNA reads TGCGCCAGCAGCCAAGTGGATTTTCATGGGGGAAGCGGCAATCAGCCCCAGCATTTT.